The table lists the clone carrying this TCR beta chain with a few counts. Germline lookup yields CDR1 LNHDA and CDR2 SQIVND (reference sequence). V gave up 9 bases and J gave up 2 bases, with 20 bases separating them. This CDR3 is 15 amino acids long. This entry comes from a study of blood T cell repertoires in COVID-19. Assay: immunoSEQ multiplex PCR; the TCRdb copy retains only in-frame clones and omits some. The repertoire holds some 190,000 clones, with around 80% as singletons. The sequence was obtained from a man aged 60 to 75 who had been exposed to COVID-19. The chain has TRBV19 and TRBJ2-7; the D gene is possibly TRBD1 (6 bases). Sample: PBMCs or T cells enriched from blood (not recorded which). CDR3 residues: CARYPRTEEPYEQYF. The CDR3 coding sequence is TGTGCCAGGTACCCCAGGACAGAAGAGCCCTACGAGCAGTACTTC.